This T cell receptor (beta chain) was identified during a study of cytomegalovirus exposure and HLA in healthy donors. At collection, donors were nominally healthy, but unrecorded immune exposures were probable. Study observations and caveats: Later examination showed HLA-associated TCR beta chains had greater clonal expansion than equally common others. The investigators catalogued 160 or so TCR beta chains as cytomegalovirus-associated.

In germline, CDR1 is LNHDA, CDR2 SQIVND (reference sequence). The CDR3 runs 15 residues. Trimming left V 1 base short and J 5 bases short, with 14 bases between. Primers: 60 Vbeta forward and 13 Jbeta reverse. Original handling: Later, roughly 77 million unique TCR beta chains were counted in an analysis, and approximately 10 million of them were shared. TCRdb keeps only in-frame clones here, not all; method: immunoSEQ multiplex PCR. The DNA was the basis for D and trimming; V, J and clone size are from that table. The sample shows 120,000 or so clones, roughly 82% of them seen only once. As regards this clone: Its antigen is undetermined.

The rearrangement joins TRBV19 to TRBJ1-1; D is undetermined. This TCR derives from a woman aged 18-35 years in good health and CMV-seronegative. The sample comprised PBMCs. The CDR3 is CASSIGDRGWTEAFF. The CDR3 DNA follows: TGTGCCAGTAGTATAGGCGACCGAGGCTGGACTGAAGCTTTCTTT.